This T cell receptor (beta chain) was observed in a study of blood T cells in healthy people across ages. About this clonotype: Its antigen is not known.

A second PCR of 7 to 11 cycles used a sample-barcoded 5' primer and a J-beta primer mix. TCRdb reanalysed the 5' RACE reads using MiXCR and keeps one entry per CDR3 protein. The data show 1.5 million to 2 million distinct CDR3 sequences, 40% to 55% seen once. Study results and caveats: Age brought a roughly linear fall in TCR beta diversity measured per million T cells. In long-lived donors, naive CD4+ cell counts and diversity exceeded those of aged donors. Estimated diversity that came from one million T cells was considered an underestimate.

Each donor's blood draw was roughly 10 milliliters of peripheral blood. The sample was blood. The source is a woman aged 40 to 50 in good health.

This CDR3 reads CASSQELSTVSPLHF. The CDR3 DNA reads TGCGCCAGCAGCCAAGAACTCTCGACAGTTTCACCCCTCCACTTT. This chain connects TRBV4-3 to TRBJ1-6, with a tentative D call TRBD1 (5 bases). Germline CDR1 LGHNA, CDR2 YSLEER. V was cut by 0 bases and J by 9 bases, with 12 bases left in between. The CDR3 length is 15 residues.